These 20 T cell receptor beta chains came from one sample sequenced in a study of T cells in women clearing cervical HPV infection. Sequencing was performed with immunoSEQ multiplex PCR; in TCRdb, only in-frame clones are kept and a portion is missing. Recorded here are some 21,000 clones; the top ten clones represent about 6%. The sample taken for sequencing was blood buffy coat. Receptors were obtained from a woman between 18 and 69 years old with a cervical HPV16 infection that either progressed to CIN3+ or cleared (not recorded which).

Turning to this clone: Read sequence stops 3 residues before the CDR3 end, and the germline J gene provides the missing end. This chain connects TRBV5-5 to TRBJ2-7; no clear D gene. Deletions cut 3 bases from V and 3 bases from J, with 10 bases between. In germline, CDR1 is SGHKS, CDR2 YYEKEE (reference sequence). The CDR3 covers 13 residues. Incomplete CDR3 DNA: TGTGCCAGCAGCTGGCGGTCCAGCTACGAG. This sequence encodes CASSWRSSYE. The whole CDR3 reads CASSWRSSYEQYF.

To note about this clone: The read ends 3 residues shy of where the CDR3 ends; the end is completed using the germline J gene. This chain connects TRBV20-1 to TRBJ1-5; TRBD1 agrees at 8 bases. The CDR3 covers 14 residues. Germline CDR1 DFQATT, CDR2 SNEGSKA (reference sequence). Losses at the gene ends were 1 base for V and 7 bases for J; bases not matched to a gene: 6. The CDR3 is CSARAQGAGQPQHF. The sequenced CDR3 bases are TGCAGTGCTAGAGCCCAGGGGGCAGGGCAGCCC.

Here the CDR3 reads CASSLALADIYNEQFF. The CDR3 DNA, read in part, is TGCGCCAGCAGCTTGGCGCTAGCGGACATTTACAATGAG. J is TRBJ2-1 and V is TRBV5-1; 7 bases line up with TRBD2. From the germline J gene comes the end of the CDR3, since the read stops 3 residues before it. V shed 0 bases and J 4 bases; nucleotides not matched to a gene: 7. CDR1 is SGHRS, CDR2 YFSETQ, per germline. CDR3 length equals 16 residues.

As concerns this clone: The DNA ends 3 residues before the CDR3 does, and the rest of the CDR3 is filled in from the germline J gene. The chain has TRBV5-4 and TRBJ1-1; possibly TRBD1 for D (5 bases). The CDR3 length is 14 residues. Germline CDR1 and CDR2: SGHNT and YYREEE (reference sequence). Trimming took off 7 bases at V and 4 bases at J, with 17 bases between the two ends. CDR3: CASLPSGGSTEAFF. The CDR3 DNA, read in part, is TGTGCCAGCCTCCCGTCGGGGGGGTCCACTGAA.

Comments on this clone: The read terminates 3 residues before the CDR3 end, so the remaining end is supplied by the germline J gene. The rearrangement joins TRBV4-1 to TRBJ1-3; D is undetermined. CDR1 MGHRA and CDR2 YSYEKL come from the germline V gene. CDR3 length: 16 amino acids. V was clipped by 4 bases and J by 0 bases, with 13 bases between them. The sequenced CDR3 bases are TGCGCCAGCAGCCGATGGACCCTAGCCTCTGGAAACACC. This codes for CASSRWTLASGNT. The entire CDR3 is CASSRWTLASGNTIYF.

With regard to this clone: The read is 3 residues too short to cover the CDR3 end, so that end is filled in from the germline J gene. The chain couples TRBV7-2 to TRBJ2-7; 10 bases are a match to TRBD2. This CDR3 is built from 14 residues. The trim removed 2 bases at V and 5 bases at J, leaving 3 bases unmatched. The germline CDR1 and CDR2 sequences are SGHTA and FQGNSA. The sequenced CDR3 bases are TGTGCCAGCAGCTTAACCAGCGGGAGGGACGAG. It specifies CASSLTSGRDE. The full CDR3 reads CASSLTSGRDEQYF.

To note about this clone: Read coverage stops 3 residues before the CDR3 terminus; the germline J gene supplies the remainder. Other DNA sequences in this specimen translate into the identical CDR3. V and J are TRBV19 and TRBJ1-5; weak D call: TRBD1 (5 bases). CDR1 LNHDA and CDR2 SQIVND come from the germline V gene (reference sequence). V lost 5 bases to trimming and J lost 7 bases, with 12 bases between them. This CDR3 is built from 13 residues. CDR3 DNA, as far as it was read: TGTGCCAGTAGTGGGGCGCTCGAACAGCCC. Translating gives CASSGALEQP. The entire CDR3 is CASSGALEQPQHF.

Here the CDR3 reads CSALNQGYRRPQHF. CDR3 DNA (partial): TGCAGTGCTCTTAATCAGGGTTACCGACGGCCC. The genes are TRBV20-1 and TRBJ1-5, with a possible D match to TRBD1 (5 bases). The sequence runs out 3 residues before the end of the CDR3; the remainder is reconstructed from the germline J gene. V was cut by 5 bases and J by 9 bases, with 20 bases left in between. The CDR3 consists of 14 residues. Germline V gene data show CDR1 as DFQATT and CDR2 as SNEGSKA (reference sequence).

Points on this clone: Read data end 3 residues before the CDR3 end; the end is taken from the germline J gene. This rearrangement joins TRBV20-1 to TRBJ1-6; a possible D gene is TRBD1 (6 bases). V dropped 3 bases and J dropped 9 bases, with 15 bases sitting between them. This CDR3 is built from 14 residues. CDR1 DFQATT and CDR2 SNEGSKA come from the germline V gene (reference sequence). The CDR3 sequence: CSASDWTVGSPLHF. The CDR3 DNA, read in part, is TGCAGTGCTAGCGATTGGACAGTGGGTTCACCC.

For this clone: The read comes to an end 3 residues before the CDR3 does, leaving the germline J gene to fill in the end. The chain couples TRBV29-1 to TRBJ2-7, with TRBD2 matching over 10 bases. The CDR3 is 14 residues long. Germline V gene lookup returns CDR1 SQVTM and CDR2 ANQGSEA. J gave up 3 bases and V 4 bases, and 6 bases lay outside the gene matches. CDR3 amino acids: CSVVAGGGGYEQYF. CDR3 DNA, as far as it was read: TGCAGCGTTGTAGCGGGAGGCGGGGGCTACGAG.

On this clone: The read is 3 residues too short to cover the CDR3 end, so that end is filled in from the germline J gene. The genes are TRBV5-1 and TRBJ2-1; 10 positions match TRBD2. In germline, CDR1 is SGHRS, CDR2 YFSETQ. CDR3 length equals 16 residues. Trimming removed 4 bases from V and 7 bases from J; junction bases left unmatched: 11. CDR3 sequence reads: CASSGSSGRSGNEQFF. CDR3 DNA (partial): TGCGCCAGCAGCGGCTCTAGCGGGAGATCAGGAAATGAG.

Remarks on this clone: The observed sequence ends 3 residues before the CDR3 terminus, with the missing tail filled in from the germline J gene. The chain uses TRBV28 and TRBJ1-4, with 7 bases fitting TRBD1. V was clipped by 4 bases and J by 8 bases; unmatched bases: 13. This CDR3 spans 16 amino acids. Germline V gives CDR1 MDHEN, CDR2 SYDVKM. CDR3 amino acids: CASSSHQTGLLEKLFF. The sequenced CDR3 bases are TGTGCCAGCAGTTCCCACCAGACAGGGTTATTGGAAAAA. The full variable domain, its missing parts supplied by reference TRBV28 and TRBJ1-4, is DVKVTQSSRYLVKRTGEKVFLECVQDMDHENMFWYRQDPGLGLRLIYFSYDVKMKEKGDIPEGYSVSREKKERFSLILESASTNQTSMYLCASSSHQTGLLEKLFFGSGTQLSVL.

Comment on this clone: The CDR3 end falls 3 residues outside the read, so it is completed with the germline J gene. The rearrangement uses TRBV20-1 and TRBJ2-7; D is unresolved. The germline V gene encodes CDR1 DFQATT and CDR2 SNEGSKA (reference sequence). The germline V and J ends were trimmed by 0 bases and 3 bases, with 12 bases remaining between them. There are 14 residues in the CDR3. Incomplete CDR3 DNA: TGCAGTGCTAGAGATCGTTCCTCTAGCTACGAG. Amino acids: CSARDRSSSYE. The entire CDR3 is CSARDRSSSYEQYF.

The sequenced CDR3 bases are TGCAGTGCTAGAGAACAAGCGCGGGAGATTGATGAG. Translated, it gives CSAREQAREIDE. The whole CDR3 sequence reads CSAREQAREIDEQFF. The V gene is TRBV20-1, the J gene TRBJ2-1; 7 bases agree with TRBD2. The CDR3 end lies 3 residues beyond the end of the read and is filled in from the germline J gene. Germline CDR1 is DFQATT and CDR2 is SNEGSKA (reference sequence). With 0 bases clipped from V and 8 bases from J, the junction kept 10 bases outside the gene matches. This CDR3 region has 15 residues.

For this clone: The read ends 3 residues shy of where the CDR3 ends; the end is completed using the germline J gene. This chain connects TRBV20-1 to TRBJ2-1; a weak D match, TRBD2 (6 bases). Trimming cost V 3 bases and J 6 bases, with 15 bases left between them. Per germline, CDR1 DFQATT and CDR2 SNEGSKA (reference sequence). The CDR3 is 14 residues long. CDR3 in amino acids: CSASMGRDFNEQFF. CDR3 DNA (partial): TGCAGTGCTAGCATGGGGCGGGACTTCAATGAG.

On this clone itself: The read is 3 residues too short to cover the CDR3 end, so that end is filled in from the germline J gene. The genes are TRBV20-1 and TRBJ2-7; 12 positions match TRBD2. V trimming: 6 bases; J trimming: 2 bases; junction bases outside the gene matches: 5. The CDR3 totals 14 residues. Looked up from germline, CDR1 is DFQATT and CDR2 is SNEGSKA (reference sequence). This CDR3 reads CSARLAGVPYEQYF. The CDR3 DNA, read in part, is TGCAGTGCCCGACTAGCGGGAGTACCCTACGAG.

The DNA read from the CDR3 is TGTGCCAGCAGGGGGACAGGGGGCAATGGC. It is translated as CASRGTGGNG. The whole CDR3 region reads CASRGTGGNGYTF. The chain combines TRBV5-4 with TRBJ1-2; 12 nucleotides match TRBD1. The read terminates 3 residues ahead of where the CDR3 ends, so the germline J gene completes it. V lost 5 bases, J lost 6 bases, and 2 bases stayed unmatched. CDR3 length equals 13 residues. CDR1 SGHNT and CDR2 YYREEE come from the germline V gene (reference sequence). Looking up the rest from reference TRBV5-4 and TRBJ1-2 gives the full variable domain: ETGVTQSPTHLIKTRGQQVTLRCSSQSGHNTVSWYQQALGQGPQFIFQYYREEENGRGNFPPRFSGLQFPNYSSELNVNALELDDSALYLCASRGTGGNGYTFGSGTRLTVV.

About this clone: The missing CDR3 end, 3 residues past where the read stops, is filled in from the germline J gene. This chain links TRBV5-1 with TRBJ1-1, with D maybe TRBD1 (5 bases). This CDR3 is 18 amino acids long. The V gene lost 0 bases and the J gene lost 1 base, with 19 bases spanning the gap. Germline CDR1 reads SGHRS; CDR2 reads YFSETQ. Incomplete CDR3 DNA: TGCGCCAGCAGCTTGGAACGGAGGGGAGTAGGTACGAACACTGAA. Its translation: CASSLERRGVGTNTE. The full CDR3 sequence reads CASSLERRGVGTNTEAFF.

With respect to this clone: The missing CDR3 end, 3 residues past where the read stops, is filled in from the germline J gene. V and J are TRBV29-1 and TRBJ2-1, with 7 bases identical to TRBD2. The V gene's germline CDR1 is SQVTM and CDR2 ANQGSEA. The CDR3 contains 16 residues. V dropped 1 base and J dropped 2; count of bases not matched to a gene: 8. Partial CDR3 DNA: TGCAGCGTTGAAGGGGAGGTAGCGGGCACCTACAATGAG. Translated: CSVEGEVAGTYNE. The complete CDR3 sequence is CSVEGEVAGTYNEQFF.

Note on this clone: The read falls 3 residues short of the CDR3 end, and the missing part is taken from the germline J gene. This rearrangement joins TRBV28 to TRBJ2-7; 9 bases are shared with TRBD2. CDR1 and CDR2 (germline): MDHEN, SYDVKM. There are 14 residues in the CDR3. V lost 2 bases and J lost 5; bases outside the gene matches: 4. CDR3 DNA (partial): TGTGCCAGCAGTTTAGCGGGAGGGCCTGACGAG. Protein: CASSLAGGPDE. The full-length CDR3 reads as CASSLAGGPDEQYF.